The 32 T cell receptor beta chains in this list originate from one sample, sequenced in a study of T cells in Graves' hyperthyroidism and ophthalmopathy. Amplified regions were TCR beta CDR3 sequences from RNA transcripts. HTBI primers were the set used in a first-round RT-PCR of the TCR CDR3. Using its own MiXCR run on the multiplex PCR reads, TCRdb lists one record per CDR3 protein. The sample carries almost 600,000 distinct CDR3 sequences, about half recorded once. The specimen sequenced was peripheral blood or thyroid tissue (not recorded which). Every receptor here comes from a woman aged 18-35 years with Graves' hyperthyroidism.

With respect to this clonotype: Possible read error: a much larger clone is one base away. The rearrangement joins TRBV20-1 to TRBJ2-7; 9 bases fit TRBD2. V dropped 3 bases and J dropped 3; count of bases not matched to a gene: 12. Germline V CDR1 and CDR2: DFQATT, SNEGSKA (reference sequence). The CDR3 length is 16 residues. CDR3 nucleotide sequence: TGCAGTGCTAGTGTGAGGGCGGGAGGGCCGAGCTACGAGCAGTACTTC. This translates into CSASVRAGGPSYEQYF.

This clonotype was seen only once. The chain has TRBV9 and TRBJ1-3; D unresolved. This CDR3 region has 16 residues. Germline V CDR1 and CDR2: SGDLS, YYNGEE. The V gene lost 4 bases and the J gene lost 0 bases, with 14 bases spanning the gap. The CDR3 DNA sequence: TGTGCCAGCAGCTGGAGAGCCATGTTCTCTGGAAACACCATATATTTT. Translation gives CASSWRAMFSGNTIYF.

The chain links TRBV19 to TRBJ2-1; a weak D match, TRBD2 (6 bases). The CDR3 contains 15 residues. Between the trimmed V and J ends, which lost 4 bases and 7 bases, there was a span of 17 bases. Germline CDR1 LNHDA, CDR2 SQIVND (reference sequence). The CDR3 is CASSKPELASNEQFF. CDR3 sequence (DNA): TGTGCCAGTAGTAAGCCGGAACTAGCATCGAATGAGCAGTTCTTC.

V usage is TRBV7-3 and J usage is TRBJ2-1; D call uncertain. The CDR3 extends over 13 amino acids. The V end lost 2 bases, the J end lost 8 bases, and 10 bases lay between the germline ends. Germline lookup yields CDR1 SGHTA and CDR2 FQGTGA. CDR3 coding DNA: TGTGCCAGCAGCTTATCGGTGGACGATGAGCAGTTCTTC. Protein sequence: CASSLSVDDEQFF.

The DNA for the CDR3 is TGTGCCAGCAGTTACCCGGGACTAGCGGGAGAAGAGACCCAGTACTTC. Protein product: CASSYPGLAGEETQYF. The genes are TRBV6-1 and TRBJ2-5, with 14 bases lining up with TRBD2. There are 16 residues in the CDR3. CDR1 is MNHNS and CDR2 is SASEGT in the germline V gene. Unmatched junction bases numbered 5, after V lost 5 bases and J lost 3 bases.

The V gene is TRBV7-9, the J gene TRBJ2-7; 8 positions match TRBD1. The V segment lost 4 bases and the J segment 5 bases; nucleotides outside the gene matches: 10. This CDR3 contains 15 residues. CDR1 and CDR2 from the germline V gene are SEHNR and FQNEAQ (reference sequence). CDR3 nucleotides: TGTGCCAGCAGCTCCAGGGGGCCGTCTGGACACGAGCAGTACTTC. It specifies CASSSRGPSGHEQYF.

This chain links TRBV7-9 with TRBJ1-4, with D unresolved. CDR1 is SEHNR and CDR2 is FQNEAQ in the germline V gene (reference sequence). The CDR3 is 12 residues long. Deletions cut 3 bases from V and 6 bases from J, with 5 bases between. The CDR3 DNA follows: TGTGCCAGCAGCTTCGAGGATGAAAAACTGTTTTTT. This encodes CASSFEDEKLFF.

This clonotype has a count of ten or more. The CDR3 reads CATSGGFVSPLHF. CDR3 DNA sequence: TGTGCCACCAGCGGGGGTTTCGTCTCACCCCTCCACTTT. The rearrangement links TRBV15 to TRBJ1-6; D is perhaps TRBD1 (5 bases). The CDR3 is 13 amino acids. The V end lost 5 bases, the J end lost 10 bases, and 12 bases lay between the germline ends. Germline lookup yields CDR1 LNHNV and CDR2 YYDKDF (reference sequence).

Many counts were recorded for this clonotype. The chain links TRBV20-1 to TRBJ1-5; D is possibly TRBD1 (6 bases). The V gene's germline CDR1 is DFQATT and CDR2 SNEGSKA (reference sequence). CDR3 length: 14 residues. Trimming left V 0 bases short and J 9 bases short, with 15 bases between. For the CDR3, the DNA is TGCAGTGCTAGAGACAGGGGCGGGTATTGGCCCCAGCATTTT. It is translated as CSARDRGGYWPQHF.

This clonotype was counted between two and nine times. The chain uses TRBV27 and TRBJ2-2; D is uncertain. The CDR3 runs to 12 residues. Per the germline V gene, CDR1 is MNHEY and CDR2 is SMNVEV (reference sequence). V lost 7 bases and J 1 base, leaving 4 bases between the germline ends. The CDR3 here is CASTGNTGELFF. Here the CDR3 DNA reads TGTGCCAGCACGGGGAACACCGGGGAGCTGTTTTTT.

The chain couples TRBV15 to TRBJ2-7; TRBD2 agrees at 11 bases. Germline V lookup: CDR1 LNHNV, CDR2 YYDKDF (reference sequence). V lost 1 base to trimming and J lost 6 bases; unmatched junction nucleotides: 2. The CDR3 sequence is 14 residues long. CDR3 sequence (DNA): TGTGCCACCAGCAGAGGGCTAGCGGGAGGCGAGCAGTACTTC. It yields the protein CATSRGLAGGEQYF.

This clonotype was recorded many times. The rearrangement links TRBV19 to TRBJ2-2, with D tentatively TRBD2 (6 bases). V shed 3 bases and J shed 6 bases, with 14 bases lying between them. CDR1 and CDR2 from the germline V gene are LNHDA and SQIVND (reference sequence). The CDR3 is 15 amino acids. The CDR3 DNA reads TGTGCCAGTAGTATCACTAGCAGCATGGCCGGGGAGCTGTTTTTT. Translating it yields CASSITSSMAGELFF.

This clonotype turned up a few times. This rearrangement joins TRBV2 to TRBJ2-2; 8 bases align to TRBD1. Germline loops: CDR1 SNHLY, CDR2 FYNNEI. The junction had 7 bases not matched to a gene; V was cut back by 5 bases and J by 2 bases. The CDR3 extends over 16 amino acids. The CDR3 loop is CASSPGTGINTGELFF. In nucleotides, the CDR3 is TGTGCCAGCAGTCCGGGGACAGGAATTAACACCGGGGAGCTGTTTTTT.

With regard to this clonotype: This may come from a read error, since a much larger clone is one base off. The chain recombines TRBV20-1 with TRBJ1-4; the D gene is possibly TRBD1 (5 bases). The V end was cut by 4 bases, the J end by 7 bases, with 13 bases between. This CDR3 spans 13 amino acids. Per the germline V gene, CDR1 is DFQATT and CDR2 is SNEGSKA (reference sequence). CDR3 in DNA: TGCAGTGCTACTGAGAGGGGTGGTGAAAAACTGTTTTTT. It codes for CSATERGGEKLFF.

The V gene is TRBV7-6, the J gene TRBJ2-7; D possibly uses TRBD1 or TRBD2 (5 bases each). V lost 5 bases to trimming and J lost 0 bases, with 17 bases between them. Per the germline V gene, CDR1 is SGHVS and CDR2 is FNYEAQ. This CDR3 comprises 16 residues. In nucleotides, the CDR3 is TGTGCCAGCAGCAGTGTGTGGGGGAGTTCCTCCTACGAGCAGTACTTC. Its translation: CASSSVWGSSSYEQYF. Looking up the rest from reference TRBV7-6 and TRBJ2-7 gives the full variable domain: GAGVSQSPRYKVTKRGQDVALRCDPISGHVSLYWYRQALGQGPEFLTYFNYEAQQDKSGLPNDRFSAERPEGSISTLTIQRTEQRDSAMYRCASSSVWGSSSYEQYFGPGTRLTVT.

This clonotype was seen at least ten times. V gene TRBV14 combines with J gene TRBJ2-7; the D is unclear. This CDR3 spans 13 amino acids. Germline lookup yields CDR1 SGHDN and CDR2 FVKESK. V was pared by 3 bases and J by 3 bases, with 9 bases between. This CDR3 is CASSHLFDYEQYF. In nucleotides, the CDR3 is TGTGCCAGCAGCCATCTGTTTGACTACGAGCAGTACTTC. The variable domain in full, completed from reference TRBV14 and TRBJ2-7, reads EAGVTQFPSHSVIEKGQTVTLRCDPISGHDNLYWYRRVMGKEIKFLLHFVKESKQDESGMPNNRFLAERTGGTYSTLKVQPAELEDSGVYFCASSHLFDYEQYFGPGTRLTVT.

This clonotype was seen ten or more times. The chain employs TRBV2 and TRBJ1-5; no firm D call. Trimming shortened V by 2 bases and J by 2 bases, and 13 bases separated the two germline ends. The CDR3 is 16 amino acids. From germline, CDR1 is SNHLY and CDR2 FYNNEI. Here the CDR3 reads CASSERRSGGNQPQHF. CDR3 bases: TGTGCCAGCAGTGAACGGCGGAGCGGAGGCAATCAGCCCCAGCATTTT.

Written as DNA, the CDR3 is TGCAGCATTTCCCACATGAACACTGAAGCTTTCTTT. This gives the protein CSISHMNTEAFF. The chain couples TRBV29-1 to TRBJ1-1; D gene uncertain. The V and J ends lost 8 bases and 0 bases respectively, with 10 bases between them. Germline V gene sequence: CDR1 SQVTM, CDR2 ANQGSEA. The CDR3 runs to 12 residues.

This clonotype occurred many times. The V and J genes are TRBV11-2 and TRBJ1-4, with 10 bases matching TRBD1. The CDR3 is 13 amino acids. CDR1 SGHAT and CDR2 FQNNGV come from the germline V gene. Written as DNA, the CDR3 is TGTGCAGTTGCACGGGACAGGGGTGAAAAACTGTTTTTT. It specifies CAVARDRGEKLFF.

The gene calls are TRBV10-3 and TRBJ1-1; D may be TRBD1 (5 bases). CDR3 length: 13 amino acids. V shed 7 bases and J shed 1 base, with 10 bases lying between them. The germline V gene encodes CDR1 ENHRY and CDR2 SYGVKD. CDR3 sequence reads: CAINRTTNTEAFF. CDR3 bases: TGTGCCATCAATCGGACAACGAACACTGAAGCTTTCTTT.

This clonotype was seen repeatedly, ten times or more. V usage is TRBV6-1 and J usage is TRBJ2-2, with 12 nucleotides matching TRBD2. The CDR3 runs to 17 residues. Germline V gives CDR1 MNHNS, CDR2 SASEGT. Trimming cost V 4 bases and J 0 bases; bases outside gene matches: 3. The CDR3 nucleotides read TGTGCCAGCAGTGGGACTAGCGGGGCCGCGAACACCGGGGAGCTGTTTTTT. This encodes CASSGTSGAANTGELFF.

CDR3 loop: CASSRDSARNEKLFF. The CDR3 region has the DNA TGTGCCAGCAGTAGGGACTCAGCTAGGAATGAAAAACTGTTTTTT. The chain combines TRBV12-3 or TRBV12-4 with TRBJ1-4; a possible D gene is TRBD1 (5 bases). There are 15 residues in the CDR3. V dropped 5 bases and J dropped 5 bases, with 15 bases sitting between them.

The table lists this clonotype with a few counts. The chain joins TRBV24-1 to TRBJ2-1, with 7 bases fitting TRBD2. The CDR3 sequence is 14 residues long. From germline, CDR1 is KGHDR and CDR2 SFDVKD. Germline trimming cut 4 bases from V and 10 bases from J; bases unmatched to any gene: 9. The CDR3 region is CATSDVPGTKEQFF. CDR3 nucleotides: TGTGCCACCAGTGACGTTCCCGGGACTAAGGAGCAGTTCTTC.

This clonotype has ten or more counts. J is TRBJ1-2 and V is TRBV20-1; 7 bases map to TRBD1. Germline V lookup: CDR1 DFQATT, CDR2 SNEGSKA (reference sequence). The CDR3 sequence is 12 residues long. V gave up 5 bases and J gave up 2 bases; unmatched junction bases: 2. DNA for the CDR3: TGCAGTGCTCAGGGGGACAACTATGGCTACACCTTC. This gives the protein CSAQGDNYGYTF.

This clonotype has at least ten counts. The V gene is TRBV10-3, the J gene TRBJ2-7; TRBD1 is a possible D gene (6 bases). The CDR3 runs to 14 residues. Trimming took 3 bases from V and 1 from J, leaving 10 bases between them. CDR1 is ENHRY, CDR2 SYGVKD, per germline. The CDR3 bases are TGTGCCATCAGTGAAGAGGACAGTTCCTACGAGCAGTACTTC. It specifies CAISEEDSSYEQYF.

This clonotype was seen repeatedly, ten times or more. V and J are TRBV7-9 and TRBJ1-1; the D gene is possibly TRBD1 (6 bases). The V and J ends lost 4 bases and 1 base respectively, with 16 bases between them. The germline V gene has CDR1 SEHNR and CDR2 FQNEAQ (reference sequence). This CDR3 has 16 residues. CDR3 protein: CASSSRDKGGNTEAFF. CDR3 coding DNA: TGTGCCAGCAGCTCCCGGGACAAAGGGGGGAACACTGAAGCTTTCTTT.

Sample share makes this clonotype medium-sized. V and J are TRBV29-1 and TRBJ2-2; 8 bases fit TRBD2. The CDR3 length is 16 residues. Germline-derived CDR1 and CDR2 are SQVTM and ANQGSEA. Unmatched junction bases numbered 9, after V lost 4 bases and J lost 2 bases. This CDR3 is CSVGPGLAGNTGELFF. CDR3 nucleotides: TGCAGCGTTGGTCCGGGGCTAGCGGGCAACACCGGGGAGCTGTTTTTT.

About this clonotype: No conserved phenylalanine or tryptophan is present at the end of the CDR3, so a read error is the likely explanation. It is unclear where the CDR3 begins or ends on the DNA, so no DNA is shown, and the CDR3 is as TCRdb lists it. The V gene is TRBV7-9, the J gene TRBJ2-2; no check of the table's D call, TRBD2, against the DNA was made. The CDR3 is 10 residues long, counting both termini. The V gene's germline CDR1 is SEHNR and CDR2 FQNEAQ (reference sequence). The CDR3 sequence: CASSLTSGGL.

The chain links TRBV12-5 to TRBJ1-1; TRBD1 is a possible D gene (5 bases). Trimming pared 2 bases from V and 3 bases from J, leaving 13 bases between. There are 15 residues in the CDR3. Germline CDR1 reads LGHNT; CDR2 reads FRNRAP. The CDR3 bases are TGTGCTAGTGGTTTGCAACGGGACGGTCACACTGAAGCTTTCTTT. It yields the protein CASGLQRDGHTEAFF.

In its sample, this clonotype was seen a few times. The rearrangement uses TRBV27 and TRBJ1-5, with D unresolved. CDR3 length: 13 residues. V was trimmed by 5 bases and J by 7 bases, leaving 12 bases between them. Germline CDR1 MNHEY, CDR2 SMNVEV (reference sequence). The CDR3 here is CASSTDLFQPQHF. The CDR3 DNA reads TGTGCCAGCAGTACCGATTTGTTCCAGCCCCAGCATTTT.

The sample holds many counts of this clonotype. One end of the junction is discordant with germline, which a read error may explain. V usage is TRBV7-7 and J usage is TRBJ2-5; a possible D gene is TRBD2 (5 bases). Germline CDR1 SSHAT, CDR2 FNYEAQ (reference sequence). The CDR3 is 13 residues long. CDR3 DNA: TGTGCTAGCAGTACTAGGACGGGTGAGACCCAGTACTTC. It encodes CASSTRTGETQYF.

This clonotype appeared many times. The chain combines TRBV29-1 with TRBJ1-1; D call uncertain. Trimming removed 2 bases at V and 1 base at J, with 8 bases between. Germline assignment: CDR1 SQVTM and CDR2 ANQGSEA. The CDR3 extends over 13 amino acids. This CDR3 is CSVESSGNTEAFF. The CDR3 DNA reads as TGCAGCGTTGAATCGTCAGGGAACACTGAAGCTTTCTTT.